Shown below are 4 T cell receptor beta chains from a single sample sequenced in a study of shared clonotypes between healthy human individuals. The assay was immunoSEQ multiplex PCR, and TCRdb's table has in-frame clones only and misses some. The profile shows roughly 1,600,000 clones, roughly 98.5% of them singletons. The specimen sequenced was naive CD4+ T cells sorted from blood. Subset reported: CD45RA+ positively selected. Source of these receptors: a young man in good health.

On this clone: Distinct nucleotide sequences in the sample also encode this CDR3. The chain couples TRBV18 to TRBJ1-4; D not certain. Germline CDR1 KGHSH, CDR2 LQKENI. There are 14 residues in the CDR3. V was trimmed by 3 bases and J by 0 bases, leaving 5 bases between them. CDR3 region: CASSPGATNEKLFF. In DNA form, the CDR3 reads TGTGCCAGCTCACCTGGGGCAACTAATGAAAAACTGTTTTTT.

This rearrangement joins TRBV18 to TRBJ2-1; 9 bases match TRBD2. This CDR3 is 16 amino acids long. Germline V CDR1 and CDR2: KGHSH, LQKENI. With V trimmed by 1 base and J by 5 bases, 6 bases remained unmatched. The CDR3, as DNA: TGTGCCAGCTCACCACTGCCCTTAGCGGGAGACAATGAGCAGTTCTTC. Translating it yields CASSPLPLAGDNEQFF.

The chain is built from TRBV27 and TRBJ2-3; D may be TRBD2 (6 bases). This CDR3 is built from 13 residues. Trimming removed 3 bases from V and 5 bases from J, with 9 bases in between. CDR1 is MNHEY and CDR2 is SMNVEV in the germline V gene (reference sequence). DNA for the CDR3: TGTGCCAGCAGTTTCGGGACTGGAGATACGCAGTATTTT. It specifies CASSFGTGDTQYF.

The V call is TRBV7-2, the J call TRBJ2-1; D remains unclear. The V end was cut by 7 bases, the J end by 1 base, with 11 bases between. Germline V gene lookup returns CDR1 SGHTA and CDR2 FQGNSA. This CDR3 has 14 residues. CDR3 residues: CASIRVGSYNEQFF. CDR3 nucleotide sequence: TGTGCCAGCATCCGGGTTGGGTCCTACAATGAGCAGTTCTTC.